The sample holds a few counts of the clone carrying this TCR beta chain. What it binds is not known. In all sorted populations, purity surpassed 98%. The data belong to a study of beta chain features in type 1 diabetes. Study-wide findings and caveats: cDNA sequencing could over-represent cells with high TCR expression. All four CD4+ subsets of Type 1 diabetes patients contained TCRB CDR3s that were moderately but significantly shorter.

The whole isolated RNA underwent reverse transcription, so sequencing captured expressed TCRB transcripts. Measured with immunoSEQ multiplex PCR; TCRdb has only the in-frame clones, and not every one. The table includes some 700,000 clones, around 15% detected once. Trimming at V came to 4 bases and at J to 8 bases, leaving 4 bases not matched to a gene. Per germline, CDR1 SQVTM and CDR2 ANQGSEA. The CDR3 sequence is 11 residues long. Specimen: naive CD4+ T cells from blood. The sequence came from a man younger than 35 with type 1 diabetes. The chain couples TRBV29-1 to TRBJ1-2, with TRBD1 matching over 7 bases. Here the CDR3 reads CSVGDSVGYTF. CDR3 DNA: TGCAGCGTTGGGGACAGCGTCGGCTACACCTTC. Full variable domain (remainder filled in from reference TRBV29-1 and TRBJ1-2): SAVISQKPSRDICQRGTSLTIQCQVDSQVTMMFWYRQQPGQSLTLIATANQGSEATYESGFVIDKFPISRPNLTFSTLTVSNMSPEDSSIYLCSVGDSVGYTFGSGTRLTVV.